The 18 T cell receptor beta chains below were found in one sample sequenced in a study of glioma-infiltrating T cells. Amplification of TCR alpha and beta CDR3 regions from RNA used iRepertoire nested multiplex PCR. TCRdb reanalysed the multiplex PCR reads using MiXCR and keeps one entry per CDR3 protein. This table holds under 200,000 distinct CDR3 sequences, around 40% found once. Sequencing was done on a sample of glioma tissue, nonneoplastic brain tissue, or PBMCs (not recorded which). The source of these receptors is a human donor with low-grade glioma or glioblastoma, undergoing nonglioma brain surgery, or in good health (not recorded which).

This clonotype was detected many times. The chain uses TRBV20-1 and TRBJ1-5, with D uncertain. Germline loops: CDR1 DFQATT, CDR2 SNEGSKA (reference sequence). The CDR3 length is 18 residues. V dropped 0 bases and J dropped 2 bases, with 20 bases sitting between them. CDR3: CSARDVGAPRYGNQPQHF. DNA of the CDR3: TGCAGTGCTAGAGATGTTGGCGCGCCTAGGTACGGCAATCAGCCCCAGCATTTT.

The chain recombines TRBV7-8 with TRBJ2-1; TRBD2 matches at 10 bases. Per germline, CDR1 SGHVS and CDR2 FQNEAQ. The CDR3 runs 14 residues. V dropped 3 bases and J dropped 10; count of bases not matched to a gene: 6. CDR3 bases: TGTGCCAGCAGCTTTCTAGCGGGAGTTTGGGAGCAGTTCTTC. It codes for CASSFLAGVWEQFF.

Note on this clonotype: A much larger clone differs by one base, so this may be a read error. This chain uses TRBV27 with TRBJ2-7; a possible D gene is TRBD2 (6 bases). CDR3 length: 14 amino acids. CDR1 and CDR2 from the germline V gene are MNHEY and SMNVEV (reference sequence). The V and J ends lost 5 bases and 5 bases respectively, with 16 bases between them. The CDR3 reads CASSSDGSPNEQYF. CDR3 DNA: TGTGCCAGCAGTAGTGACGGGAGTCCCAACGAGCAGTACTTC.

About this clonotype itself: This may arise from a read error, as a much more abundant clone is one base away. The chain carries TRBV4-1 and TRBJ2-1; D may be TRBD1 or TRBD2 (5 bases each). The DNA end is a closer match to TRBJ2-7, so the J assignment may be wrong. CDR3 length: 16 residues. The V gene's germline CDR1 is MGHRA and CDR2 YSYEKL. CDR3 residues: CASTPRDWTLSGKQYF. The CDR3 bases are TGCGCCAGCACCCCTCGGGATTGGACACTCAGTGGAAAGCAGTACTTC.

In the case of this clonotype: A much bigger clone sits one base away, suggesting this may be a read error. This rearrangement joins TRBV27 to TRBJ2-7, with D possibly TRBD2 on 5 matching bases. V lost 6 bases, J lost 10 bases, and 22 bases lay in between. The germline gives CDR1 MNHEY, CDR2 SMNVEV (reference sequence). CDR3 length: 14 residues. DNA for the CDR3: TGTGCCAGCAGCCGCGGGCAGAAAACCCGCGATCAGTACTTC. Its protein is CASSRGQKTRDQYF.

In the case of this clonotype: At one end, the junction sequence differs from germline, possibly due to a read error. The CDR3 coding sequence is TGTGCCATCAGTGAAAATAGCAATAAGCCTCAGCATTTT. Protein sequence: CAISENSNKPQHF. This chain uses TRBV10-3 with TRBJ1-5; D is undetermined. This CDR3 region has 13 residues. Germline lookup yields CDR1 ENHRY and CDR2 SYGVKD.

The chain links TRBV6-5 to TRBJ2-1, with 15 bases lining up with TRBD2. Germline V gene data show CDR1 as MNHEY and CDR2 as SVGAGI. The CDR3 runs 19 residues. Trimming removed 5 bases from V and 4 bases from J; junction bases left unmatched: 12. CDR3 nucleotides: TGTGCCAGCAGTCCAATCCTACACGGACTAGCGGGGGGGTACAATGAGCAGTTCTTC. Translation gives CASSPILHGLAGGYNEQFF.

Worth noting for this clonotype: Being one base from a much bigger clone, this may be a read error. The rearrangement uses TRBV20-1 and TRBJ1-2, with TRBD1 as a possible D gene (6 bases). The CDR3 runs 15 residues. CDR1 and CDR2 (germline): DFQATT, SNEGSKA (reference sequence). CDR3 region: CSDRDLNGGLGGYTF. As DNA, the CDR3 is TGCAGTGATAGAGATCTTAACGGGGGGCTTGGTGGCTACACCTTC.

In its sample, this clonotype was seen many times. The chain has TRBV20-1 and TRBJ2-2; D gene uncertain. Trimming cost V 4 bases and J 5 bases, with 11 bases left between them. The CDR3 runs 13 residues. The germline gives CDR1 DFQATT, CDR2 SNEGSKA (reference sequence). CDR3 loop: CSAIKSETGELFF. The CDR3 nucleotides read TGCAGTGCTATAAAATCAGAGACCGGGGAGCTGTTTTTT.

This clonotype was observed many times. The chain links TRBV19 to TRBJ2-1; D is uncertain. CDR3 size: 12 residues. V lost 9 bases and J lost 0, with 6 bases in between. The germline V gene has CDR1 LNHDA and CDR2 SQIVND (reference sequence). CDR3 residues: CASSPSYNEQFF. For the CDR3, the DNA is TGTGCCAGCAGCCCCTCCTACAATGAGCAGTTCTTC.

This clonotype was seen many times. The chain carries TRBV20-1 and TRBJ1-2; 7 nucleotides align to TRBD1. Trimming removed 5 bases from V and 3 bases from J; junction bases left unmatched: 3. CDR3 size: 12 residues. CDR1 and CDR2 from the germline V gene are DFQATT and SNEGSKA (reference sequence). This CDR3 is CSASGTDYGYTF. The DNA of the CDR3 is TGCAGTGCTTCCGGGACAGACTATGGCTACACCTTC.

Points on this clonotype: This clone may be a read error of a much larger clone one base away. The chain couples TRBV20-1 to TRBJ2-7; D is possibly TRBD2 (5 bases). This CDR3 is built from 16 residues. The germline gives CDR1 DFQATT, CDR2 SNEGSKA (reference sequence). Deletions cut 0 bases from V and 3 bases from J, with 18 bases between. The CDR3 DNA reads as TGCAGTGCTAGAGATGCAAGAGGTCATGAGGGCTACGAGCAGTACTTC. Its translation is CSARDARGHEGYEQYF.

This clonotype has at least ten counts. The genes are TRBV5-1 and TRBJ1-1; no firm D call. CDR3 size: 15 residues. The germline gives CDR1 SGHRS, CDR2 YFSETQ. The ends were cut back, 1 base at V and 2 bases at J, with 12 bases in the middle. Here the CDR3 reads CASSLRAGKNTEAFF. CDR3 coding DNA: TGCGCCAGCAGCTTGCGCGCGGGGAAAAACACTGAAGCTTTCTTT.

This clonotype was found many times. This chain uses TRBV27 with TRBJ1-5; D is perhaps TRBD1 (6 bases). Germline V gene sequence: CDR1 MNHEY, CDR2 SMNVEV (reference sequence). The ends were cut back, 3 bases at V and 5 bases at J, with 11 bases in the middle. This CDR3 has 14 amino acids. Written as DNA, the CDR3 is TGTGCCAGCAGTTTGGGGGGCCCAGATCAGCCCCAGCATTTT. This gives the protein CASSLGGPDQPQHF.

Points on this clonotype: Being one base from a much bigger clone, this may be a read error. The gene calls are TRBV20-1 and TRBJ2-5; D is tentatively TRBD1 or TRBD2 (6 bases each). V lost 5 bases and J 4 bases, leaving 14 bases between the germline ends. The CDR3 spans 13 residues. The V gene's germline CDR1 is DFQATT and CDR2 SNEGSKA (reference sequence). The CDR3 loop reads CSAPRGLLETQYF. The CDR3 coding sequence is TGCAGTGCTCCCCGGGGGCTCCTAGAGACCCAGTACTTC.

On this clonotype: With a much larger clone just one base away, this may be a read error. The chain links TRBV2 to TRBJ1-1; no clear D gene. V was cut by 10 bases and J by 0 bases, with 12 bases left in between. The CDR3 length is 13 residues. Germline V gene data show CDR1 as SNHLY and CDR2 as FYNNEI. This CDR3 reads CAISYGLNTEAFF. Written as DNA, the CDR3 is TGTGCCATCAGCTACGGACTGAACACTGAAGCTTTCTTT.

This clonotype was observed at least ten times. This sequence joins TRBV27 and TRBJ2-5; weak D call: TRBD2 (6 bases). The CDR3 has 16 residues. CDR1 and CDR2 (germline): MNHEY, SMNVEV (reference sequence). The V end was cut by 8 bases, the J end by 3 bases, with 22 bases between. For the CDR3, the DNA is TGTGCCAGCGGACCCACTGGGGCTAGCGCGGAAGAGACCCAGTACTTC. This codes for CASGPTGASAEETQYF.

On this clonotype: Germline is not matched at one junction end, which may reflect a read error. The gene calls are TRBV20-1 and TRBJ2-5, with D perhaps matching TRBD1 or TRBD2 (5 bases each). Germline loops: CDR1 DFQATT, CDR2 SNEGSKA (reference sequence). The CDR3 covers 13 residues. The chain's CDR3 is CSASWGSQEAQYF. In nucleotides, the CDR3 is TGCAGTGCTAGCTGGGGGTCCCAAGAGGCCCAGTACTTC.